The entry below describes one TCR beta chain. The antigen remains unidentified. This CDR3 contains 15 residues. Trimming cost V 1 base and J 3 bases; bases outside gene matches: 5. Germline values: CDR1 SGHAT, CDR2 FQNNGV. TCRdb's copy holds only in-frame clones and misses some; the assay was immunoSEQ multiplex PCR. The table records 99,000 or so clones, 88% of them present only once. The sample originates from a study of T cell responses to AZD1222 COVID-19 vaccine. Study-wide results and caveats: Spike-spanning, vaccine-associated CD4 TCRs were dominant at 160-218 and 743-854. AZD1222 recipients seropositive at baseline numbered only 6 or 7.

This sequence originates from an adult in good health. The material sequenced was peripheral blood, taken on day 0 of AZD1222 vaccination. This chain links TRBV11-2 with TRBJ2-7; TRBD2 aligns across 8 bases. For the CDR3, the DNA is TGTGCCAGCAGCTTAGCCCCGGGAGGGAGCTACGAGCAGTACTTC. Its translation: CASSLAPGGSYEQYF. Full variable domain (missing parts from reference TRBV11-2 and TRBJ2-7): EAGVAQSPRYKIIEKRQSVAFWCNPISGHATLYWYQQILGQGPKLLIQFQNNGVVDDSQLPKDRFSAERLKGVDSTLKIQPAKLEDSAVYLCASSLAPGGSYEQYFGPGTRLTVT.